This T cell receptor (beta chain) was sequenced for a study of blood T cell repertoires in COVID-19. The assay was immunoSEQ multiplex PCR, and TCRdb's table has in-frame clones only and misses some. Of roughly 150,000 clones in the sample, 65% to 85% were seen once. Germline V gives CDR1 LNHDA, CDR2 SQIVND (reference sequence). V shed 7 bases and J shed 4 bases, with 13 bases lying between them. The CDR3 has 13 residues. The chain joins TRBV19 to TRBJ1-2; D gene ambiguous. The clonotype comes from a woman older than 75 with acute or convalescent COVID-19. Sequenced sample: peripheral blood. The CDR3 spells CASNSFNTYGYTF. The CDR3 region has the DNA TGTGCCAGTAATAGTTTCAATACCTATGGCTACACCTTC.